The clone carrying this T cell receptor (beta chain) was seen many times. Its antigen is not identified. This sample is drawn from a study of T cells in Graves' hyperthyroidism and ophthalmopathy. Study-level results: By a 13 V-J model, ophthalmopathy was set apart from stable hyperthyroidism. Peripheral blood also featured most of the thyroid clonotypes expanded above 0.001. Model predictions of ophthalmopathy came a median around 7.1 months before onset.

Germline V CDR1 and CDR2: SGHTA, FQGNSA. The CDR3 runs to 14 residues. V dropped 2 bases and J dropped 9; count of bases not matched to a gene: 6. The authors took PBMCs from roughly 10 ml fresh peripheral blood. The TCR beta CDR3 regions underwent amplification using RNA transcripts as the source. The HTBI primer set drove a first-round RT-PCR of the TCR CDR3. TCRdb independently ran MiXCR on the multiplex PCR reads; one entry per CDR3 protein. Counted here are over 500,000 distinct CDR3 sequences, 17% occurring once; the ten biggest clones make up approximately 15%. Material: blood. The sequence was collected from a woman in her late teens or twenties with Graves' ophthalmopathy. The chain employs TRBV7-2 and TRBJ2-1, with TRBD2 matching 8 bases. The CDR3 sequence is CASSLRSGGGEQFF. The CDR3 DNA reads as TGTGCCAGCAGCTTAAGAAGCGGGGGCGGTGAGCAGTTCTTC.